The text below deals with one T cell receptor (beta chain). Its antigen is undetermined. PCR primers comprised 60 Vbeta and 13 Jbeta primers. Some clones are missing from TCRdb's copy, which holds only in-frame ones; the method was immunoSEQ multiplex PCR. The sample lists over 100,000 clones; around 74% were seen once. This sample stems from a study of cytomegalovirus exposure and HLA in healthy donors. Regarding the study as a whole: Under in vitro conditions, three CMV-associated chains were confirmed as specific for CMV antigens. There were reportedly fewer N-insertions in an Asian-associated ancestry cluster than the approximately 600-donor mean, in a later analysis. There were several of the most significant clusters that appeared linked to common viral pathogens in a later analysis.

This CDR3 comprises 13 residues. The ends were cut back, 0 bases at V and 2 bases at J, with 4 bases in the middle. Germline-derived CDR1 and CDR2 are SGHTA and FQGTGA. This sequence was found in a male donor in good health and CMV-seronegative. The sample taken for sequencing was PBMCs. The chain joins TRBV7-3 to TRBJ2-5; D unresolved. In nucleotides, the CDR3 is TGTGCCAGCAGCTTAACTAGACAAGAGACCCAGTACTTC. This gives the protein CASSLTRQETQYF.